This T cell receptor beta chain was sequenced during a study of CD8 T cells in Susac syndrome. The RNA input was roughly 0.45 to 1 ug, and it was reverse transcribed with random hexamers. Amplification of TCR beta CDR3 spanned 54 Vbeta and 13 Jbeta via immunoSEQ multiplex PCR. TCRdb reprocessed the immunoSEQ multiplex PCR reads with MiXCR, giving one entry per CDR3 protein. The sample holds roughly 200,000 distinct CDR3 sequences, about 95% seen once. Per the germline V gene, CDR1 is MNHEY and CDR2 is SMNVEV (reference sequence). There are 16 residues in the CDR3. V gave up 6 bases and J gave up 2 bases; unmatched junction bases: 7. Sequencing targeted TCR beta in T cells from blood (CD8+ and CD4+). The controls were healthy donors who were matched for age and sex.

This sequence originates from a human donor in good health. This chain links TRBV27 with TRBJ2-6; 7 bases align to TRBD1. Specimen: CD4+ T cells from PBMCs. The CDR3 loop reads CASRRQGLTGANVLTF. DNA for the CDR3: TGTGCCAGCAGGAGACAGGGCCTCACTGGGGCCAACGTCCTGACTTTC.